The sequence of this T cell receptor beta chain was determined in a study of molecular identifiers for immune sequencing clone quantification. The CDR3 has 15 amino acids. The ends lost 5 bases at V and 0 bases at J; junction bases unmatched: 6. CDR1 and CDR2 from the germline V gene are SSHAT and FNYEAQ (reference sequence). One entry per CDR3 protein results from TCRdb running MiXCR on the PCR reads. This table has 45,000 to 55,000 distinct CDR3 sequences, approximately 40% appearing once. The chain has TRBV7-7 and TRBJ2-5, with 7 bases matching TRBD2. The TCR sequence derives from a human donor in good health. Some libraries in this study had Jurkat cell RNA spiked in. Sequenced: naive CD8+ T cells from blood, with Jurkat cell RNA spiked in. As to subset: FACS-sorted CD8+CD4-CCR7+CD45RA+ naive T cells. The CDR3 coding sequence is TGTGCCAGCAGCCCCTGGGAGGGGTACCAAGAGACCCAGTACTTC. Amino acids: CASSPWEGYQETQYF.